This entry lists 30 T cell receptor beta chains sequenced from one sample in a study of shared clonotypes between healthy human individuals. Clones were sequenced by immunoSEQ multiplex PCR, and TCRdb holds only the in-frame ones, with some missing. The sample records over a million clones, more than 95% being singletons. Specimen: naive CD4+ T cells sorted from blood. Subset described: CD45RA+ positively selected. The receptor source for this set is a man aged 25-45 years in good health.

J is TRBJ1-5 and V is TRBV19; D uncertain. Germline V gives CDR1 LNHDA, CDR2 SQIVND (reference sequence). The ends were cut back, 5 bases at V and 2 bases at J, with 7 bases in the middle. The CDR3 extends over 13 amino acids. CDR3: CASSQARNQPQHF. CDR3 coding DNA: TGTGCCAGTAGTCAGGCCCGCAATCAGCCCCAGCATTTT. The full variable domain, its missing parts supplied by reference TRBV19 and TRBJ1-5, is DGGITQSPKYLFRKEGQNVTLSCEQNLNHDAMYWYRQDPGQGLRLIYYSQIVNDFQKGDIAEGYSVSREKKESFPLTVTSAQKNPTAFYLCASSQARNQPQHFGDGTRLSIL.

The rearrangement joins TRBV28 to TRBJ2-7, with TRBD1 matching 11 bases. There are 17 residues in the CDR3. The trim removed 4 bases at V and 4 bases at J, leaving 12 bases unmatched. Germline V gene lookup returns CDR1 MDHEN and CDR2 SYDVKM. The CDR3 nucleotides are TGTGCCAGCAGTTACCGGGACAGGGGGTTTGAGCTATACGAGCAGTACTTC. Amino acid sequence: CASSYRDRGFELYEQYF.

CDR3 sequence: CASTQTSGSNEQFF. The CDR3 nucleotides read TGCGCCAGCACTCAGACTAGCGGGAGCAATGAGCAGTTCTTC. V usage is TRBV5-1 and J usage is TRBJ2-1; 12 bases are a match to TRBD2. CDR1 SGHRS and CDR2 YFSETQ come from the germline V gene. The V segment lost 6 bases and the J segment 6 bases; nucleotides outside the gene matches: 4. This CDR3 contains 14 residues.

The rearrangement links TRBV28 to TRBJ2-7; D is possibly TRBD1 or TRBD2 (6 bases each). Germline V gene data show CDR1 as MDHEN and CDR2 as SYDVKM. V lost 7 bases and J 1 base, leaving 14 bases between the germline ends. CDR3 size: 14 residues. CDR3 coding DNA: TGTGCCAGCATCGGGGGCCGAGCTTCCTACGAGCAGTACTTC. It codes for CASIGGRASYEQYF.

The chain links TRBV4-1 to TRBJ1-5; 9 bases align to TRBD1. The CDR3 extends over 16 amino acids. With 8 bases clipped from V and 0 bases from J, the junction kept 8 bases outside the gene matches. Germline CDR1 and CDR2: MGHRA and YSYEKL. CDR3: CASRDRDQYSNQPQHF. The CDR3 DNA reads as TGCGCCAGCCGGGACAGGGACCAGTATAGCAATCAGCCCCAGCATTTT.

V gene TRBV5-1 combines with J gene TRBJ2-7; the D is unclear. V was shortened by 2 bases and J by 0 bases, with 9 bases between the two germline ends. The CDR3 covers 14 residues. Germline-derived CDR1 and CDR2 are SGHRS and YFSETQ. The CDR3 nucleotides are TGCGCCAGCAGCTTTGACACGCGCTCCTACGAGCAGTACTTC. Its protein product is CASSFDTRSYEQYF.

This rearrangement joins TRBV7-9 to TRBJ2-3, with 8 bases matching TRBD1. The trim removed 5 bases at V and 3 bases at J, leaving 4 bases unmatched. CDR3 length: 14 amino acids. Germline V gene lookup returns CDR1 SEHNR and CDR2 FQNEAQ (reference sequence). This CDR3 is CASSLQGATDTQYF. CDR3 nucleotides: TGTGCCAGCAGCCTTCAGGGGGCGACAGATACGCAGTATTTT. The entire variable domain, with the rest obtained from reference TRBV7-9 and TRBJ2-3, is as follows: DTGVSQNPRHKITKRGQNVTFRCDPISEHNRLYWYRQTLGQGPEFLTYFQNEAQLEKSRLLSDRFSAERPKGSFSTLEIQRTEQGDSAMYLCASSLQGATDTQYFGPGTRLTVL.

This rearrangement joins TRBV9 to TRBJ2-4, with D perhaps matching TRBD2 (6 bases). The germline gives CDR1 SGDLS, CDR2 YYNGEE. V was shortened by 3 bases and J by 7 bases, with 14 bases between the two germline ends. The CDR3 runs to 14 residues. The CDR3 DNA reads TGTGCCAGCAGCGAGGGAGGACTGGGTAACATTCAGTACTTC. Translation: CASSEGGLGNIQYF.

The CDR3 sequence is CASSDQGAVYNEQFF. The CDR3 DNA reads TGTGCCAGCAGTGACCAGGGGGCTGTCTACAATGAGCAGTTCTTC. V usage is TRBV6-1 and J usage is TRBJ2-1; TRBD1 aligns across 8 bases. CDR1 MNHNS and CDR2 SASEGT come from the germline V gene. V shed 3 bases, J shed 3 bases, and the junction held 4 bases outside the gene matches. This CDR3 spans 15 amino acids.

CDR3 amino acids: CASSRLAGSTDTQYF. The CDR3 DNA reads as TGCGCCAGCAGCCGGCTAGCAGGAAGCACAGATACGCAGTATTTT. The J gene is TRBJ2-3, the V gene TRBV4-3; possibly TRBD2 for D (5 bases). CDR1 and CDR2 (germline): LGHNA, YSLEER. The CDR3 has 15 amino acids. Trimming cost V 4 bases and J 0 bases, with 11 bases left between them.

The CDR3 sequence is CAISEGGLQVAFF. As DNA, the CDR3 is TGTGCCATCAGTGAGGGGGGACTGCAAGTAGCTTTCTTT. The chain uses TRBV10-3 and TRBJ1-1; D perhaps matches TRBD1 (5 bases). The length of the CDR3 is 13 residues. From germline, CDR1 is ENHRY and CDR2 SYGVKD. V dropped 2 bases and J dropped 10 bases, with 14 bases sitting between them.

This clone occurred once. CDR3 nucleotides: TGTGCCAGCAGCCCGAGACTAGCGGGAGATTTCACAGATACGCAGTATTTT. As protein: CASSPRLAGDFTDTQYF. The V call is TRBV9, the J call TRBJ2-3; 12 nucleotides line up with TRBD2. The V and J ends lost 4 bases and 2 bases, in that order; junction bases with no gene match: 8. The germline V gene has CDR1 SGDLS and CDR2 YYNGEE. This CDR3 is built from 17 residues.

The rearrangement joins TRBV5-1 to TRBJ2-2; TRBD1 matches at 8 bases. This CDR3 spans 18 amino acids. V lost 4 bases, J lost 4 bases, and 15 bases stayed unmatched. Looked up from germline, CDR1 is SGHRS and CDR2 is YFSETQ. As DNA, the CDR3 is TGCGCCAGCAGCATCCGGGACAGGTTTCAAGAGGGCACCGGGGAGCTGTTTTTT. Translated, it gives CASSIRDRFQEGTGELFF.

The rearrangement joins TRBV4-1 to TRBJ2-3; 14 nucleotides align to TRBD2. Germline V CDR1 and CDR2: MGHRA, YSYEKL. This CDR3 comprises 19 residues. Germline trimming cut 2 bases from V and 1 base from J; bases unmatched to any gene: 8. CDR3 residues: CASSQTGTSGSGGTDTQYF. The CDR3 DNA reads as TGCGCCAGCAGCCAAACCGGGACTAGCGGGAGTGGTGGCACAGATACGCAGTATTTT.

V gene TRBV7-8 combines with J gene TRBJ2-7; D may be TRBD1 (5 bases). The CDR3 loop spans 13 amino acids. Germline-derived CDR1 and CDR2 are SGHVS and FQNEAQ. V dropped 1 base and J dropped 3 bases, with 7 bases sitting between them. CDR3 sequence (DNA): TGTGCCAGCAGCTTAGGACAGCGCTACGAGCAGTACTTC. Its protein product is CASSLGQRYEQYF.

The chain combines TRBV28 with TRBJ2-7; D may be TRBD1 (6 bases). Germline lookup yields CDR1 MDHEN and CDR2 SYDVKM. There are 14 residues in the CDR3. V was cut by 10 bases and J by 2 bases, with 18 bases left in between. The CDR3 reads CATCPPRQAYEQYF. In DNA, the CDR3 is TGTGCCACATGCCCCCCACGACAGGCCTACGAGCAGTACTTC.

The J gene is TRBJ2-7, the V gene TRBV5-1, with 9 bases fitting TRBD1. This CDR3 comprises 15 residues. Per germline, CDR1 SGHRS and CDR2 YFSETQ. With 0 bases clipped from V and 7 bases from J, the junction kept 8 bases outside the gene matches. This CDR3 is CASSLVGQGGREQYF. The CDR3 DNA reads as TGCGCCAGCAGCTTGGTGGGACAGGGAGGTCGGGAGCAGTACTTC.

The gene calls are TRBV5-1 and TRBJ2-7; no clear D gene. CDR3 length: 15 residues. Between the trimmed V and J ends, which lost 2 bases and 5 bases, there was a span of 17 bases. Germline loops: CDR1 SGHRS, CDR2 YFSETQ. The CDR3 DNA sequence: TGCGCCAGCAGCTTCTTGGGTCGGGCGAACGACGAGCAGTACTTC. This sequence encodes CASSFLGRANDEQYF.

The chain couples TRBV18 to TRBJ2-3; perhaps TRBD2 as D (6 bases). CDR3 length: 15 amino acids. V lost 3 bases to trimming and J lost 0 bases, with 10 bases between them. Per germline, CDR1 KGHSH and CDR2 LQKENI. The CDR3 nucleotides read TGTGCCAGCTCACCGGTAGCGGTTAGCACAGATACGCAGTATTTT. This sequence encodes CASSPVAVSTDTQYF. The full variable domain, completed using reference TRBV18 and TRBJ2-3, is NAGVMQNPRHLVRRRGQEARLRCSPMKGHSHVYWYRQLPEEGLKFMVYLQKENIIDESGMPKERFSAEFPKEGPSILRIQQVVRGDSAAYFCASSPVAVSTDTQYFGPGTRLTVL.

This rearrangement joins TRBV29-1 to TRBJ2-7; 14 bases are a match to TRBD2. Per germline, CDR1 SQVTM and CDR2 ANQGSEA. The V segment lost 4 bases and the J segment 4 bases; nucleotides outside the gene matches: 6. CDR3 length: 15 residues. As DNA, the CDR3 is TGCAGCGTTGCCAAAGGGACTAGCGGGAGTTACGAGCAGTACTTC. Its protein product is CSVAKGTSGSYEQYF.

The chain has TRBV10-2 and TRBJ2-7; 8 bases are a match to TRBD1. The CDR3 covers 15 residues. CDR1 and CDR2 (germline): WSHSY, SAAADI. V dropped 2 bases and J dropped 5; count of bases not matched to a gene: 8. The CDR3 region has the DNA TGCGCCAGCAGTGAGGTTCTTGACAGGGGCCACGAGCAGTACTTC. It encodes CASSEVLDRGHEQYF.

The chain uses TRBV5-6 and TRBJ2-4; either TRBD1 or TRBD2 may supply D (5 bases each). V dropped 2 bases and J dropped 0 bases, with 12 bases sitting between them. Germline lookup yields CDR1 SGHDT and CDR2 YYEEEE. There are 16 residues in the CDR3. The CDR3 DNA follows: TGTGCCAGCAGCTTTTGGGGGATTTTAGCCAAAAACATTCAGTACTTC. Encoded protein: CASSFWGILAKNIQYF.

The chain couples TRBV28 to TRBJ2-3; no reliable D call. Trimming left V 4 bases short and J 5 bases short, with 7 bases between. CDR1 is MDHEN, CDR2 SYDVKM, per germline. This CDR3 is built from 12 residues. Here the CDR3 reads CASSSSGDTQYF. The CDR3 nucleotides read TGTGCCAGCAGTTCCTCGGGAGATACGCAGTATTTT.

J is TRBJ2-3 and V is TRBV11-3; weak D call: TRBD2 (7 bases). With 6 bases removed from V and 2 bases from J, the gap between germline ends came to 18 bases. CDR1 is SGHNT and CDR2 is YENEEA in the germline V gene. The length of the CDR3 is 16 residues. The CDR3 nucleotides read TGTGCCAGCAGTTCGGGGGGCGGGGGTCACACAGATACGCAGTATTTT. Translation: CASSSGGGGHTDTQYF.

Concerning this clone: The same CDR3 is also encoded by other DNA sequences in this sample. This chain links TRBV5-1 with TRBJ1-1; D remains ambiguous. The germline V gene has CDR1 SGHRS and CDR2 YFSETQ. The CDR3 is 13 residues long. Trimming shortened V by 0 bases and J by 1 base, and 4 bases separated the two germline ends. CDR3 sequence (DNA): TGCGCCAGCAGCTTGGACAGGAACACTGAAGCTTTCTTT. Translated, it gives CASSLDRNTEAFF.

This chain joins TRBV6-8 and TRBJ2-7; 14 bases are shared with TRBD2. V lost 4 bases and J lost 4; bases outside the gene matches: 6. Germline values: CDR1 MNHGY, CDR2 SAAAGT. The CDR3 contains 16 residues. The CDR3 protein is CASSLIGTSGSYEQYF. The CDR3 DNA reads TGTGCCAGCAGTTTGATCGGGACTAGCGGGAGTTACGAGCAGTACTTC.

The chain uses TRBV5-5 and TRBJ1-1; no clear D. This CDR3 is 16 amino acids long. The germline V and J ends were trimmed by 4 bases and 0 bases, with 16 bases remaining between them. Germline CDR1 is SGHKS and CDR2 is YYEKEE (reference sequence). The CDR3 region is CASSPLGHPMNTEAFF. The CDR3 coding sequence is TGTGCCAGCAGCCCGCTCGGGCACCCGATGAACACTGAAGCTTTCTTT.

The chain joins TRBV6-1 to TRBJ1-2; D is uncertain. This CDR3 is 15 amino acids long. Germline V gives CDR1 MNHNS, CDR2 SASEGT. V was trimmed by 3 bases and J by 0 bases, leaving 11 bases between them. The CDR3 bases are TGTGCCAGCAGTGAGGGGTCCCATGCTAACTATGGCTACACCTTC. Protein: CASSEGSHANYGYTF.

The chain combines TRBV10-3 with TRBJ2-7; the D gene is possibly TRBD2 (5 bases). Germline V gene data show CDR1 as ENHRY and CDR2 as SYGVKD. V dropped 10 bases and J dropped 6 bases, with 10 bases sitting between them. The CDR3 runs 10 residues. CDR3 amino acids: CATGEGEQYF. The CDR3 coding sequence is TGTGCCACAGGTGAGGGCGAGCAGTACTTC.

The chain joins TRBV2 to TRBJ1-5, with 8 positions matching TRBD1. Germline CDR1 is SNHLY and CDR2 is FYNNEI. V shed 8 bases, J shed 4 bases, and the junction held 10 bases outside the gene matches. The CDR3 totals 15 residues. The CDR3 DNA sequence: TGTGCCAGCCGAGTAAGGACAGGGTTGAATCAGCCCCAGCATTTT. It translates to CASRVRTGLNQPQHF.